The 20 T cell receptor beta chains reported below all come from one sample, sequenced in a study of T cell responses to AZD1222 COVID-19 vaccine. The data were produced by immunoSEQ multiplex PCR, yet TCRdb's version contains in-frame clones alone and is incomplete. Of around 67,000 clones in the sample, around four fifths were seen once. The material was peripheral blood, obtained on day 0 of AZD1222 vaccination. The receptor set was obtained from an adult in good health.

This sequence joins TRBV19 and TRBJ2-5, with D maybe TRBD1 (6 bases). Trimming removed 6 bases from V and 4 bases from J, with 18 bases in between. The length of the CDR3 is 15 residues. Germline-derived CDR1 and CDR2 are LNHDA and SQIVND (reference sequence). CDR3 bases: TGTGCCAGTAGCCCCCTTCAGGGGATTGGAGAGACCCAGTACTTC. Translating it yields CASSPLQGIGETQYF.

This chain joins TRBV7-2 and TRBJ2-2; 11 nucleotides match TRBD1. The CDR3 consists of 16 residues. CDR1 and CDR2 (germline): SGHTA, FQGNSA. V shed 2 bases, J shed 4 bases, and the junction held 3 bases outside the gene matches. CDR3 sequence (DNA): TGTGCCAGCAGCTTAATGGGACAGGGGGTCACCGGGGAGCTGTTTTTT. Translation: CASSLMGQGVTGELFF.

The gene calls are TRBV5-1 and TRBJ2-3; D is tentatively TRBD1 or TRBD2 (5 bases each). The germline V gene has CDR1 SGHRS and CDR2 YFSETQ. This CDR3 contains 15 residues. V lost 4 bases and J 0 bases, leaving 12 bases between the germline ends. CDR3 in amino acids: CASSKQDSSTDTQYF. CDR3 DNA sequence: TGCGCCAGCAGCAAACAGGACTCTAGCACAGATACGCAGTATTTT.

V usage is TRBV7-2 and J usage is TRBJ2-6; either TRBD1 or TRBD2 may supply D (6 bases each). The CDR3 is 15 residues long. Trimming took 6 bases from V and 2 from J, leaving 11 bases between them. Germline V CDR1 and CDR2: SGHTA, FQGNSA. The CDR3 here is CASRFRGAGANVLTF. Written as DNA, the CDR3 is TGTGCCAGCAGATTTAGGGGGGCTGGGGCCAACGTCCTGACTTTC.

V gene TRBV19 combines with J gene TRBJ1-4; D is ambiguous. With 5 bases removed from V and 0 bases from J, the gap between germline ends came to 10 bases. Germline V gene sequence: CDR1 LNHDA, CDR2 SQIVND (reference sequence). CDR3 length: 15 amino acids. This CDR3 reads CASSGRLATNEKLFF. As DNA, the CDR3 is TGTGCCAGTAGTGGCCGCCTTGCAACTAATGAAAAACTGTTTTTT.

This rearrangement joins TRBV11-3 to TRBJ2-2, with D perhaps being TRBD1 or TRBD2 (6 bases each). With 5 bases removed from V and 3 bases from J, the gap between germline ends came to 16 bases. Per the germline V gene, CDR1 is SGHNT and CDR2 is YENEEA. CDR3 length equals 16 residues. CDR3 DNA: TGTGCCAGCAGCCGCGGTAGGGGGGCTGACACCGGGGAGCTGTTTTTT. Translated, it gives CASSRGRGADTGELFF.

This chain connects TRBV3-1 (or the pseudogene TRBV3-2) to TRBJ1-6, with D possibly being TRBD1 (6 bases). Trimming pared 2 bases from V and 7 bases from J, leaving 18 bases between. In germline, CDR1 is LGHDT, CDR2 YNNKEL (reference sequence). CDR3 length: 17 amino acids. CDR3: CASSQIGGTLGNSPLHF. CDR3 nucleotide sequence: TGTGCCAGCAGCCAAATAGGAGGGACACTGGGAAATTCACCCCTCCACTTT.

The rearrangement uses TRBV4-3 and TRBJ1-5; no clear D. Germline V gene sequence: CDR1 LGHNA, CDR2 YSLEER. V dropped 1 base and J dropped 7 bases, with 14 bases sitting between them. The CDR3 has 15 residues. The CDR3 nucleotides read TGCGCCAGCAGCCAAGTACTCGGGAGCGGCCAGCCCCAGCATTTT. Amino acid sequence: CASSQVLGSGQPQHF.

The chain combines TRBV10-3 with TRBJ1-5; D is unresolved. With 8 bases removed from V and 5 bases from J, the gap between germline ends came to 13 bases. The CDR3 covers 13 residues. Germline V gives CDR1 ENHRY, CDR2 SYGVKD. The CDR3 bases are TGTGCCATCGGCAACTCTGGGGATCAGCCCCAGCATTTT. Its protein product is CAIGNSGDQPQHF.

The genes are TRBV9 and TRBJ1-1; 7 bases match TRBD1. The junction had 2 bases not matched to a gene; V was cut back by 0 bases and J by 0 bases. Looked up from germline, CDR1 is SGDLS and CDR2 is YYNGEE. CDR3 size: 15 residues. The CDR3 DNA follows: TGTGCCAGCAGCGTAGAGGGGACAGTGAACACTGAAGCTTTCTTT. Its protein is CASSVEGTVNTEAFF.

The chain is built from TRBV6-5 and TRBJ2-1, with 10 bases matching TRBD1. This CDR3 contains 16 residues. V dropped 0 bases and J dropped 7; count of bases not matched to a gene: 6. Germline CDR1 MNHEY, CDR2 SVGAGI. CDR3 residues: CASSYSLGQGQNEQFF. DNA of the CDR3: TGTGCCAGCAGTTACTCGCTGGGACAGGGGCAAAATGAGCAGTTCTTC.

The DNA of the CDR3 is TGTGCCACCTCGGGCCGCTATGGCTACACCTTC. Translation: CATSGRYGYTF. This chain connects TRBV28 to TRBJ1-2; no clear D. The CDR3 contains 11 residues. Deletions cut 10 bases from V and 4 bases from J, with 10 bases between. Germline V gene data show CDR1 as MDHEN and CDR2 as SYDVKM.

This sequence joins TRBV21-1 and TRBJ2-7; the D call TRBD1 from the table was never checked on the DNA. TRBV21-1 counts as a pseudogene. This CDR3 is 17 amino acids long. CDR3: CASSNNRTDAGSYEQYF. CDR3 nucleotide sequence: TGTGCCAGCAGCAATAACCGGACAGATGCGGGCTCCTACGAGCAGTACTTC.

The J gene is TRBJ1-1, the V gene TRBV7-2; tentatively, D is TRBD1 (5 bases). CDR1 is SGHTA and CDR2 is FQGNSA in the germline V gene. The CDR3 covers 13 residues. V gave up 2 bases and J gave up 10 bases, with 14 bases separating them. CDR3 amino acids: CASSLQGTGGAFF. The DNA of the CDR3 is TGTGCCAGCAGCTTACAGGGCACAGGTGGAGCTTTCTTT.

This clone appeared a few times. V is TRBV9 and J is TRBJ2-3; no clear D. The CDR3 totals 14 residues. Germline-derived CDR1 and CDR2 are SGDLS and YYNGEE. Trimming left V 4 bases short and J 2 bases short, with 11 bases between. The CDR3 DNA is TGTGCCAGCAGCCCCGGGCCCTCCACAGATACGCAGTATTTT. It codes for CASSPGPSTDTQYF. The full variable domain, its missing parts supplied by reference TRBV9 and TRBJ2-3, is DSGVTQTPKHLITATGQRVTLRCSPRSGDLSVYWYQQSLDQGLQFLIQYYNGEERAKGNILERFSAQQFPDLHSELNLSSLELGDSALYFCASSPGPSTDTQYFGPGTRLTVL.

V gene TRBV19 combines with J gene TRBJ1-2; no clear D gene. Germline V gives CDR1 LNHDA, CDR2 SQIVND (reference sequence). This CDR3 is built from 14 residues. The germline V and J ends were trimmed by 5 bases and 1 base, with 11 bases remaining between them. The CDR3 sequence is CASSFSGVNYGYTF. The DNA for the CDR3 is TGTGCCAGTAGTTTCTCCGGGGTTAACTATGGCTACACCTTC. The variable domain in full, completed from reference TRBV19 and TRBJ1-2, reads DGGITQSPKYLFRKEGQNVTLSCEQNLNHDAMYWYRQDPGQGLRLIYYSQIVNDFQKGDIAEGYSVSREKKESFPLTVTSAQKNPTAFYLCASSFSGVNYGYTFGSGTRLTVV.

DNA for the CDR3: TGTGCCGTGGGGAATCAGCCCCAGCATTTT. The encoded protein is CAVGNQPQHF. The chain has TRBV28 and TRBJ1-5; no definite D call. The CDR3 runs to 10 residues. The V gene's germline CDR1 is MDHEN and CDR2 SYDVKM. V gave up 11 bases and J gave up 4 bases, with 6 bases separating them.

This rearrangement joins TRBV13 to TRBJ1-2, with 10 nucleotides matching TRBD1. CDR3 length: 18 amino acids. V was clipped by 5 bases and J by 0 bases; unmatched bases: 12. Looked up from germline, CDR1 is PRHDT and CDR2 is FYEKMQ (reference sequence). For the CDR3, the DNA is TGTGCCAGCAGCCCGCGGACAGGGGGGGAGACTACTAACTATGGCTACACCTTC. Translating it yields CASSPRTGGETTNYGYTF. The whole variable domain, filled in from reference TRBV13 and TRBJ1-2, reads AAGVIQSPRHLIKEKRETATLKCYPIPRHDTVYWYQQGPGQDPQFLISFYEKMQSDKGSIPDRFSAQQFSDYHSELNMSSLELGDSALYFCASSPRTGGETTNYGYTFGSGTRLTVV.

The CDR3 region has the DNA TGTGCCAGTAGTATCGGGGGGATGTTGACCAAAAACATTCAGTACTTC. Residues: CASSIGGMLTKNIQYF. The rearrangement links TRBV19 to TRBJ2-4, with TRBD2 matching over 7 bases. The CDR3 has 16 amino acids. Germline V gene sequence: CDR1 LNHDA, CDR2 SQIVND (reference sequence). Germline trimming cut 3 bases from V and 2 bases from J; bases unmatched to any gene: 7.

This clone was recorded a few times. The rearrangement uses TRBV10-3 and TRBJ1-6; 9 nucleotides line up with TRBD1. CDR1 ENHRY and CDR2 SYGVKD come from the germline V gene. This CDR3 has 16 residues. Unmatched junction bases numbered 11, after V lost 8 bases and J lost 6 bases. The CDR3 DNA reads as TGTGCCATCGGAAAACAGGGGGCTGCGGCTAATTCACCCCTCCACTTT. Amino acid sequence: CAIGKQGAAANSPLHF.